Shown below are 23 T cell receptor beta chains from a single sample sequenced in a study of blood T cell repertoires in COVID-19. The table came from immunoSEQ multiplex PCR; TCRdb's copy has only in-frame clones and leaves some out. The sample consists of 450,000 or so clones, roughly 90% of them appearing once. The sequencing sample was made of peripheral blood. The receptors derive from a man younger than 35 with COVID-19, enrolled during active disease.

V usage is TRBV7-9 and J usage is TRBJ1-1; D call uncertain. Per germline, CDR1 SEHNR and CDR2 FQNEAQ (reference sequence). CDR3 length: 13 amino acids. V lost 2 bases, J lost 6 bases, and 10 bases lay in between. This CDR3 reads CASSLYRDSEAFF. For the CDR3, the DNA is TGTGCCAGCAGCTTATATCGGGATTCTGAAGCTTTCTTT.

The J gene is TRBJ2-7, the V gene TRBV15; 9 bases agree with TRBD1. V lost 4 bases and J lost 0; bases outside the gene matches: 10. The V gene's germline CDR1 is LNHNV and CDR2 YYDKDF (reference sequence). The CDR3 has 17 residues. As DNA, the CDR3 is TGTGCCACCAGCAAGTACCCCGGGACAGGGCGCTCCTACGAGCAGTACTTC. This codes for CATSKYPGTGRSYEQYF.

The chain uses TRBV24-1 and TRBJ1-6; 8 bases are a match to TRBD1. This CDR3 has 16 residues. CDR1 is KGHDR and CDR2 is SFDVKD in the germline V gene. The J segment lost 3 bases and the V segment lost 11 bases, leaving 11 bases of the junction unmatched. The chain's CDR3 is CAISTGQAYYNSPLHF. The DNA of the CDR3 is TGTGCCATCTCTACGGGACAGGCTTACTATAATTCACCCCTCCACTTT.

This clone was found a few times. The chain couples TRBV28 to TRBJ1-2; 7 nucleotides align to TRBD1. V lost 2 bases and J lost 4; bases outside the gene matches: 7. The CDR3 runs to 15 residues. The germline V gene encodes CDR1 MDHEN and CDR2 SYDVKM. The CDR3 protein is CASSLPTGSAYGYTF. In DNA, the CDR3 is TGTGCCAGCAGTTTACCGACAGGGAGCGCCTATGGCTACACCTTC.

V is TRBV2 and J is TRBJ1-4, with D tentatively TRBD1 (5 bases). Trimming cost V 5 bases and J 6 bases, with 13 bases left between them. Germline CDR1 and CDR2: SNHLY and FYNNEI. This CDR3 comprises 14 residues. The DNA for the CDR3 is TGTGCCAGCAGTTCCGGGACTCTCGATGAAAAACTGTTTTTT. It yields the protein CASSSGTLDEKLFF.

The chain uses TRBV7-3 and TRBJ2-3, with D possibly TRBD2 on 5 matching bases. Trimming stripped 5 bases from V and 1 base from J, with 10 bases between. The CDR3 spans 14 residues. In germline, CDR1 is SGHTA, CDR2 FQGTGA. The DNA for the CDR3 is TGTGCCAGCAGCCCCGGACTTCGCACAGATACGCAGTATTTT. Translated: CASSPGLRTDTQYF.

The rearrangement links TRBV3-1 (or the pseudogene TRBV3-2) to TRBJ2-7, with 10 bases matching TRBD2. CDR1 and CDR2 from the germline V gene are LGHDT and YNNKEL (reference sequence). The trim removed 3 bases at V and 7 bases at J, leaving 9 bases unmatched. This CDR3 has 15 residues. CDR3 nucleotides: TGTGCCAGCAGCCACCGAGCGGGAGGGCCGGGGGAGCAGTACTTC. This gives the protein CASSHRAGGPGEQYF.

This sequence joins TRBV5-1 and TRBJ1-3; 12 bases match TRBD1. The length of the CDR3 is 20 residues. CDR1 is SGHRS, CDR2 YFSETQ, per germline. Trimming cost V 4 bases and J 1 base; bases outside gene matches: 15. DNA of the CDR3: TGCGCCAGCAGCGCGTTTACCCTACCGGGACAGGGGGCATCTGGAAACACCATATATTTT. It yields the protein CASSAFTLPGQGASGNTIYF.

The chain has TRBV4-1 and TRBJ1-1; no clear D. The CDR3 extends over 14 amino acids. Looked up from germline, CDR1 is MGHRA and CDR2 is YSYEKL. The V end lost 1 base, the J end lost 11 bases, and 17 bases lay between the germline ends. CDR3 in amino acids: CASSQVADPQRAFF. The CDR3 DNA follows: TGCGCCAGCAGCCAAGTGGCGGACCCACAGCGGGCTTTCTTT.

This clone was observed once. The chain uses TRBV7-9 and TRBJ2-7; a weak D match, TRBD2 (5 bases). CDR1 SEHNR and CDR2 FQNEAQ come from the germline V gene (reference sequence). Trimming took off 5 bases at V and 5 bases at J, with 16 bases between the two ends. The CDR3 is 14 amino acids. CDR3 nucleotides: TGTGCCAGCAGCCCCCCAGGAGGTGGCCACGAGCAGTACTTC. Its translation is CASSPPGGGHEQYF.

The rearrangement links TRBV9 to TRBJ1-4, with D unresolved. Germline CDR1 and CDR2: SGDLS and YYNGEE. This CDR3 has 15 residues. V lost 2 bases and J 2 bases, leaving 10 bases between the germline ends. The CDR3: CASSVLDSTNEKLFF. Here the CDR3 DNA reads TGTGCCAGCAGCGTCTTAGACTCCACTAATGAAAAACTGTTTTTT.

Only one count was recorded for this clone. This chain links TRBV5-1 with TRBJ2-5; D uncertain. Germline CDR1 is SGHRS and CDR2 is YFSETQ. This CDR3 is built from 15 residues. V was shortened by 0 bases and J by 0 bases, with 9 bases between the two germline ends. The CDR3 DNA reads TGCGCCAGCAGCTTGGCGGCAGGAAACCAAGAGACCCAGTACTTC. It is translated as CASSLAAGNQETQYF. The full variable domain, its missing parts supplied by reference TRBV5-1 and TRBJ2-5, is KAGVTQTPRYLIKTRGQQVTLSCSPISGHRSVSWYQQTPGQGLQFLFEYFSETQRNKGNFPGRFSGRQFSNSRSEMNVSTLELGDSALYLCASSLAAGNQETQYFGPGTRLLVL.

This sequence joins TRBV11-2 and TRBJ2-2; D is uncertain. V was trimmed by 1 base and J by 4 bases, leaving 7 bases between them. CDR1 SGHAT and CDR2 FQNNGV come from the germline V gene. This CDR3 contains 14 residues. CDR3 sequence: CASSLVAATGELFF. DNA for the CDR3: TGTGCCAGCAGCTTAGTGGCTGCCACCGGGGAGCTGTTTTTT.

The chain employs TRBV4-1 and TRBJ1-5; the D is unclear. CDR3 length: 16 amino acids. V lost 2 bases, J lost 6 bases, and 17 bases lay in between. Germline V CDR1 and CDR2: MGHRA, YSYEKL. Here the CDR3 reads CASSQPSEGGRQPQHF. The CDR3 DNA follows: TGCGCCAGCAGCCAACCAAGCGAGGGAGGTCGTCAGCCCCAGCATTTT.

V is TRBV6-5 and J is TRBJ1-5; D not resolved. Per germline, CDR1 MNHEY and CDR2 SVGAGI. This CDR3 has 15 residues. V was pared by 10 bases and J by 2 bases, with 18 bases between. The CDR3 region is CATEPLVTRNQPQHF. The CDR3 DNA is TGTGCCACCGAGCCCTTGGTTACGCGCAATCAGCCCCAGCATTTT.

The chain couples TRBV6-5 to TRBJ2-7, with D hard to call. This CDR3 spans 14 amino acids. V gave up 0 bases and J gave up 4 bases, with 10 bases separating them. Per germline, CDR1 MNHEY and CDR2 SVGAGI. The CDR3 here is CASSYSTSQYEQYF. The CDR3 DNA is TGTGCCAGCAGTTACTCGACTTCCCAGTACGAGCAGTACTTC.

This chain joins TRBV6-1 and TRBJ2-1; tentatively, D is TRBD2 (6 bases). This CDR3 is 15 amino acids long. The V gene's germline CDR1 is MNHNS and CDR2 SASEGT. V was shortened by 3 bases and J by 8 bases, with 17 bases between the two germline ends. The CDR3 region is CASSDGTPIGDEQFF. The CDR3 bases are TGTGCCAGCAGTGACGGGACTCCTATTGGGGATGAGCAGTTCTTC.

The chain uses TRBV19 and TRBJ1-3; maybe TRBD1 (6 bases). The CDR3 is 15 residues long. Per the germline V gene, CDR1 is LNHDA and CDR2 is SQIVND (reference sequence). Trimming pared 7 bases from V and 1 base from J, leaving 14 bases between. The CDR3 DNA sequence: TGTGCCAGTACCTACCAGCAGGGGTCTGGAAACACCATATATTTT. Its translation is CASTYQQGSGNTIYF.

The chain carries TRBV12-3 or TRBV12-4 and TRBJ2-7; the match to TRBD1 covers 10 bases. The CDR3 consists of 12 residues. Trimming at V came to 6 bases and at J to 4 bases, leaving 0 bases not matched to a gene. The CDR3 coding sequence is TGTGCCAGCAGGGACAGGGGGTACGAGCAGTACTTC. Amino acid sequence: CASRDRGYEQYF.

This clone was counted once. The V call is TRBV5-6, the J call TRBJ2-1, with a weak D call TRBD1 (5 bases). V shed 5 bases and J shed 6 bases, with 12 bases lying between them. CDR1 and CDR2 (germline): SGHDT, YYEEEE. The CDR3 totals 13 residues. The CDR3 region has the DNA TGTGCCAGCAGTTACAACAGGTTCAATGAGCAGTTCTTC. Translation gives CASSYNRFNEQFF.

V gene TRBV7-6 combines with J gene TRBJ2-5; TRBD2 matches at 8 bases. This CDR3 region has 15 residues. Germline V gene lookup returns CDR1 SGHVS and CDR2 FNYEAQ. V was clipped by 5 bases and J by 1 base; unmatched bases: 6. The CDR3 DNA reads as TGTGCCAGCAGCAATCGGGGGGGGACCCAAGAGACCCAGTACTTC. Translation: CASSNRGGTQETQYF.

The chain uses TRBV28 and TRBJ1-5; D might be TRBD1 (5 bases). The CDR3 contains 12 residues. The germline V and J ends were trimmed by 4 bases and 9 bases, with 10 bases remaining between them. The V gene's germline CDR1 is MDHEN and CDR2 SYDVKM. This CDR3 is CASSWGLPPQHF. CDR3 sequence (DNA): TGTGCCAGCAGTTGGGGACTTCCGCCCCAGCATTTT.

This sequence joins TRBV3-1 (or the pseudogene TRBV3-2) and TRBJ2-5; tentative D call: TRBD2 (6 bases). This CDR3 comprises 16 residues. The germline V gene has CDR1 LGHDT and CDR2 YNNKEL (reference sequence). The V end was cut by 2 bases, the J end by 4 bases, with 17 bases between. The CDR3 region is CASSQRGSRVSETQYF. The CDR3 DNA is TGTGCCAGCAGCCAACGGGGGTCAAGGGTATCAGAGACCCAGTACTTC.